Listed below are T cell receptor beta chains from one sample, sequenced in a study of T cells after yellow fever vaccination. From the 5' RACE reads, TCRdb called clonotypes with MiXCR, one entry per CDR3 protein. The profile shows more than 350,000 distinct CDR3 sequences, under 14% of them singletons. The sequencing used PBMCs, collected on the day of the first yellow fever vaccination. The receptors originated from a man younger than 35 who received the YFV17D yellow fever vaccine. Both conserved end residues are part of each CDR3. The order of the fields is clone size, V gene, J gene, D gene, CDR3 protein, CDR3 DNA. The D gene is left open where the match is weak. Where a row states a size, it is once, few, many or the class of an expanded clone; other rows omit it.

many	TRBV28	TRBJ1-2	NA	CASRLSVTRYGYTF	TGTGCCAGCAGGCTTTCAGTGACCCGCTATGGCTACACCTTC
few	TRBV5-1	TRBJ2-2	TRBD1	CASSLLTGGNTGELFF	TGCGCCAGCAGCTTGCTGACAGGGGGAAACACCGGGGAGCTGTTTTTT
NA	TRBV18	TRBJ2-1	TRBD2	CASSPLPRLAGGPSSYNEQFF	TGTGCCAGCTCTCCCCTTCCCCGACTAGCGGGGGGACCCAGCTCCTACAATGAGCAGTTCTTC
NA	TRBV6-1	TRBJ1-1	NA	CASSEYEGTEAFF	TGTGCCAGCAGTGAATACGAAGGCACTGAAGCTTTCTTT
few	TRBV7-8	TRBJ2-1	NA	CASSAPGKEQFF	TGTGCCAGCAGCGCACCCGGTAAGGAGCAGTTCTTC
few	TRBV7-3	TRBJ2-1	TRBD2	CASSLSALAGNEQFF	TGTGCCAGCAGCTTATCCGCTCTAGCGGGCAATGAGCAGTTCTTC
NA	TRBV7-8	TRBJ1-5	NA	CASSSAGRGNQPQHF	TGTGCCAGCAGCTCGGCCGGGAGGGGCAATCAGCCCCAGCATTTT
NA	TRBV25-1	TRBJ1-1	NA	CASSEYREAFF	TGTGCCAGCAGTGAGTACAGGGAAGCTTTCTTT
NA	TRBV9	TRBJ2-1	TRBD2	CASSVAGSGDYNEQFF	TGTGCCAGCAGCGTAGCGGGTAGCGGGGACTACAATGAGCAGTTCTTC
few	TRBV20-1	TRBJ1-2	NA	CSARPGNRRANYGYTF	TGCAGTGCTAGACCCGGAAACAGACGAGCTAACTATGGCTACACCTTC
NA	TRBV29-1	TRBJ1-5	TRBD1	CSVRPGGRGQPQHF	TGCAGCGTGAGACCAGGGGGCAGGGGTCAGCCCCAGCATTTT
NA	TRBV6-2/TRBV6-3	TRBJ1-6	NA	CASSRTKDNSPLHF	TGTGCCAGCAGTCGGACAAAAGATAATTCACCCCTCCACTTT
few	TRBV7-2	TRBJ2-5	NA	CASSLDIGAQYF	TGTGCCAGCAGCTTAGATATTGGTGCCCAGTACTTC
NA	TRBV7-6	TRBJ1-4	NA	CASSLEGLGEKLFF	TGTGCCAGCAGCCTGGAGGGACTTGGTGAAAAACTGTTTTTT
NA	TRBV29-1	TRBJ1-4	NA	CSVLVNEEGEKLFF	TGCAGCGTCCTAGTAAACGAGGAGGGGGAAAAACTGTTTTTT
few	TRBV28	TRBJ2-2	NA	CAILNTGELFF	TGTGCCATCCTCAACACCGGGGAGCTGTTTTTT
few	TRBV7-2	TRBJ2-3	TRBD1	CASSLPLQGADTQYF	TGTGCCAGCAGCTTACCTTTGCAGGGGGCGGATACGCAGTATTTT
NA	TRBV6-2/TRBV6-3	TRBJ2-5	TRBD2	CASTPGLVSETQYF	TGTGCCAGCACTCCGGGACTAGTTTCAGAGACCCAGTACTTC
few	TRBV2	TRBJ1-1	NA	CASQYMNTEAFF	TGTGCCAGCCAGTACATGAACACTGAAGCTTTCTTT
few	TRBV2	TRBJ1-4	NA	CASGPGGAQEKLFF	TGTGCCAGCGGGCCCGGGGGGGCTCAGGAAAAACTGTTTTTT
few	TRBV6-1	TRBJ1-6	NA	CASSRELGGDSPLHF	TGTGCCAGCAGCCGAGAACTAGGCGGTGATTCACCCCTCCACTTT
NA	TRBV7-2	TRBJ1-2	NA	CASTIRSGGYTF	TGTGCCAGCACCATCCGCTCTGGTGGCTACACCTTC
NA	TRBV7-2	TRBJ1-5	NA	CASSFSAYSNQPQHF	TGTGCCAGCAGCTTCTCAGCTTATAGCAATCAGCCCCAGCATTTT
many	TRBV24-1	TRBJ2-3	NA	CATSGQADTQYF	TGTGCCACCAGTGGCCAGGCAGATACGCAGTATTTT
NA	TRBV9	TRBJ2-2	TRBD1	CASSAWDSSTGELFF	TGTGCCAGCAGCGCCTGGGACAGCTCCACCGGGGAGCTGTTTTTT
few	TRBV24-1	TRBJ2-3	TRBD1	CATSDLGQAVPDTQYF	TGTGCCACCAGTGATCTGGGACAGGCAGTCCCAGATACGCAGTATTTT
few	TRBV7-2	TRBJ2-5	TRBD2	CASSPGTSRSETQYF	TGTGCCAGCAGCCCTGGGACTAGTCGGTCGGAGACCCAGTACTTC
NA	TRBV5-8	TRBJ1-6	NA	CASSLEQGSHGSPLHF	TGTGCCAGCAGCTTGGAGCAGGGGTCCCATGGCTCACCCCTCCACTTT
few	TRBV20-1	TRBJ1-1	NA	CSARDTSTGRTEAFF	TGCAGTGCTAGAGACACCTCAACAGGGCGGACTGAAGCTTTCTTT
many	TRBV5-4	TRBJ2-3	TRBD2	CASSRRTSGEDTQYF	TGTGCCAGCAGCAGACGGACTAGCGGGGAGGATACGCAGTATTTT
NA	TRBV5-1	TRBJ1-3	NA	CASSPTDPPGNTIYF	TGCGCCAGCAGCCCGACGGACCCGCCTGGAAACACCATATATTTT
many	TRBV5-1	TRBJ1-1	TRBD1	CASSLGDRGSAFF	TGCGCCAGCAGCTTGGGGGACAGGGGGTCAGCTTTCTTT
NA	TRBV4-3	TRBJ1-1	TRBD1	CASSQVGQGNTEAFF	TGCGCCAGCAGCCAAGTGGGACAGGGGAACACTGAAGCTTTCTTT
NA	TRBV7-8	TRBJ2-1	TRBD2	CASSLVPSGGARNEQFF	TGTGCCAGCAGCTTAGTGCCGAGCGGGGGGGCCCGGAATGAGCAGTTCTTC
NA	TRBV7-9	TRBJ1-6	TRBD1	CASSLREGASPLHF	TGTGCCAGCAGCCTAAGGGAGGGGGCTTCACCCCTCCACTTT
NA	TRBV5-1	TRBJ1-2	TRBD1	CASSSGTAENYGYTF	TGCGCCAGCAGCTCGGGGACAGCCGAAAACTATGGCTACACCTTC
few	TRBV9	TRBJ2-1	TRBD2	CASSLDLADEQFF	TGTGCCAGCAGCCTCGACCTAGCGGATGAGCAGTTCTTC
NA	TRBV27	TRBJ2-1	NA	CASSLSHEGDGEQFF	TGTGCCAGCAGTTTATCCCATGAGGGGGATGGAGAGCAGTTCTTC
NA	TRBV29-1	TRBJ2-3	NA	CSVVKGTDTQYF	TGCAGCGTTGTAAAGGGAACAGATACGCAGTATTTT
few	TRBV24-1	TRBJ2-3	TRBD2	CATSDFPGGTSGGTDTQYF	TGTGCCACCAGTGATTTTCCCGGCGGGACTAGCGGGGGCACAGATACGCAGTATTTT
NA	TRBV6-5	TRBJ1-1	NA	CASSSPGRAENTEAFF	TGTGCCAGCAGTTCCCCGGGACGCGCAGAGAACACTGAAGCTTTCTTT
NA	TRBV29-1	TRBJ2-5	NA	CSVEKVFQETQYF	TGCAGCGTTGAGAAAGTCTTCCAAGAGACCCAGTACTTC
NA	TRBV4-1	TRBJ2-5	NA	CASSFLFGETQYF	TGCGCCAGCAGCTTCCTATTTGGAGAGACCCAGTACTTC
many	TRBV5-1	TRBJ2-1	NA	CASSEDLMERFF	TGCGCCAGCAGCGAGGACTTGATGGAGAGGTTCTTC
few	TRBV24-1	TRBJ2-1	NA	CATSDVSRYNEQFF	TGTGCCACCAGTGATGTGAGTCGCTACAATGAGCAGTTCTTC
few	TRBV7-6	TRBJ1-4	NA	CASSRTLGINEKLFF	TGTGCCAGCAGCCGGACCTTGGGGATTAATGAAAAACTGTTTTTT
few	TRBV4-3	TRBJ2-3	NA	CASSQGTTSTDTQYF	TGCGCCAGCAGCCAAGGAACTACTAGCACAGATACGCAGTATTTT
NA	TRBV6-5	TRBJ2-2	NA	CASSYSNVSPRSGELFF	TGTGCCAGCAGTTACTCGAATGTCAGCCCGCGCTCCGGGGAGCTGTTTTTT
few	TRBV15	TRBJ1-2	NA	CATSRDLAGGYGYTF	TGTGCCACCAGCAGAGATCTAGCGGGGGGCTATGGCTACACCTTC
NA	TRBV14	TRBJ2-7	NA	CASSQVRGRGPSEQYF	TGTGCCAGCAGCCAGGTCCGGGGACGGGGGCCCAGCGAGCAGTACTTC
NA	TRBV7-6	TRBJ2-5	NA	CASSLSRPGLGQETQYF	TGTGCCAGCAGCTTAAGCAGGCCCGGGTTGGGACAAGAGACCCAGTACTTC
few	TRBV9	TRBJ2-7	TRBD1	CASSTNPGQGEQYF	TGTGCCAGCAGCACCAACCCGGGACAGGGTGAGCAGTACTTC
NA	TRBV9	TRBJ1-5	NA	CASSVGQDSNQPQHF	TGTGCCAGCAGCGTAGGACAGGATAGCAATCAGCCCCAGCATTTT
NA	TRBV28	TRBJ2-3	TRBD1	CASSLPGQGYTQYF	TGTGCCAGCAGTTTACCGGGACAGGGTTATACGCAGTATTTT
NA	TRBV18	TRBJ2-3	NA	CSSSPARVKADTQYF	TGTTCCAGCTCACCGGCCAGGGTGAAGGCAGATACGCAGTATTTT
many	TRBV4-3	TRBJ2-1	NA	CASSQVSAGFSPYNEQFF	TGCGCCAGCAGCCAAGTAAGCGCGGGGTTCTCCCCCTACAATGAGCAGTTCTTC
many	TRBV4-3	TRBJ1-5	TRBD1	CASSRTGGQPQHF	TGCGCCAGCAGCCGAACAGGGGGTCAGCCCCAGCATTTT
few	TRBV4-3	TRBJ2-2	TRBD2	CASSQPYVSGGAETGELFF	TGCGCCAGCAGCCAACCATACGTTAGCGGGGGGGCCGAAACCGGGGAGCTGTTTTTT
few	TRBV6-5	TRBJ2-3	NA	CASSYSRQAGPTLRDTQYF	TGTGCCAGCAGTTACTCGCGCCAAGCCGGGCCAACACTAAGAGATACGCAGTATTTT